These 18 T cell receptor beta chains were all obtained from the same sample, sequenced in a study of beta chain features in type 1 diabetes. Whole-study findings and limits: Shortening of TCRB CDR3s, moderate but significant, appeared in all four CD4+ subsets of Type 1 diabetes patients.

Expressed TCRB transcripts were sequenced because the isolated RNA had all been reverse transcribed beforehand. The repertoire was sequenced with immunoSEQ multiplex PCR; TCRdb's copy has only in-frame clones and lacks some. This table holds roughly 700,000 clones, about an eighth found once. These receptors have no identified antigens. The sequenced material came from naive CD4+ T cells from blood. The receptors come from a man aged 18 to 29 with type 1 diabetes.

The V gene is TRBV2, the J gene TRBJ2-2, with unresolved D. The CDR3 is 14 residues long. Germline loops: CDR1 SNHLY, CDR2 FYNNEI. Trimming removed 6 bases at V and 0 bases at J, with 8 bases between. The CDR3 protein is CASSRIANTGELFF. CDR3 nucleotide sequence: TGTGCCAGCAGCAGGATCGCGAACACCGGGGAGCTGTTTTTT.

This sequence joins TRBV30 and TRBJ1-1, with 7 bases that match TRBD1. The germline CDR1 and CDR2 sequences are GTSNPN and SVGIG (reference sequence). This CDR3 has 15 residues. V trimming: 0 bases; J trimming: 6 bases; junction bases outside the gene matches: 10. The CDR3 DNA reads as TGTGCCTGGAGTGTACGGTGGGCAGGGGGGTCTGAAGCTTTCTTT. Amino acids: CAWSVRWAGGSEAFF.

This clone was detected a few times. This chain connects TRBV19 to TRBJ2-3; possibly TRBD1 for D (5 bases). The germline V and J ends were trimmed by 6 bases and 4 bases, with 17 bases remaining between them. In germline, CDR1 is LNHDA, CDR2 SQIVND (reference sequence). The CDR3 totals 15 residues. CDR3 residues: CASRPGHTRADTQYF. CDR3 nucleotides: TGTGCCAGTAGGCCCGGACACACCAGGGCAGATACGCAGTATTTT. Variable domain in full (rest from reference TRBV19 and TRBJ2-3): DGGITQSPKYLFRKEGQNVTLSCEQNLNHDAMYWYRQDPGQGLRLIYYSQIVNDFQKGDIAEGYSVSREKKESFPLTVTSAQKNPTAFYLCASRPGHTRADTQYFGPGTRLTVL.

This clone was recorded a few times. The chain recombines TRBV7-7 with TRBJ2-2; D might be TRBD2 (5 bases). Germline CDR1 and CDR2: SSHAT and FNYEAQ (reference sequence). The CDR3 length is 14 residues. V lost 3 bases, J lost 2 bases, and 7 bases lay in between. CDR3 DNA sequence: TGTGCCAGCAGCTTGGGAGTTAACACCGGGGAGCTGTTTTTT. Its protein product is CASSLGVNTGELFF.

This chain uses TRBV28 with TRBJ1-4; D not certain. Germline V gene data show CDR1 as MDHEN and CDR2 as SYDVKM. This CDR3 region has 11 residues. V lost 5 bases and J 11 bases, leaving 9 bases between the germline ends. CDR3 nucleotide sequence: TGTGCCAGCAGTCACCAATCGAAACTGTTTTTT. It translates to CASSHQSKLFF. Looking up the rest from reference TRBV28 and TRBJ1-4 gives the full variable domain: DVKVTQSSRYLVKRTGEKVFLECVQDMDHENMFWYRQDPGLGLRLIYFSYDVKMKEKGDIPEGYSVSREKKERFSLILESASTNQTSMYLCASSHQSKLFFGSGTQLSVL.

This clone was counted between two and nine times. The chain is built from TRBV28 and TRBJ2-3; TRBD1 matches 9 bases. The CDR3 consists of 13 residues. In germline, CDR1 is MDHEN, CDR2 SYDVKM. V was pared by 7 bases and J by 4 bases, with 3 bases of the junction left unmatched. The CDR3 DNA reads TGTGCCAGCAACAGGGGGCAAGCAGATACGCAGTATTTT. The encoded protein is CASNRGQADTQYF.

This sequence joins TRBV10-3 and TRBJ1-5; 7 nucleotides agree with TRBD1. Unmatched junction bases numbered 3, after V lost 2 bases and J lost 5 bases. CDR1 is ENHRY and CDR2 is SYGVKD in the germline V gene. The CDR3 runs to 14 residues. CDR3: CAISEQGVDQPQHF. CDR3 in DNA: TGTGCCATCAGTGAGCAGGGGGTTGATCAGCCCCAGCATTTT.

The chain has TRBV7-9 and TRBJ1-1; D is ambiguous. Trimming took 1 base from V and 4 from J, leaving 10 bases between them. From germline, CDR1 is SEHNR and CDR2 FQNEAQ (reference sequence). The CDR3 extends over 14 amino acids. Written as DNA, the CDR3 is TGTGCCAGCAGCTTAGACGGGCTGAGCACTGAAGCTTTCTTT. It codes for CASSLDGLSTEAFF. Using reference TRBV7-9 and TRBJ1-1 for the parts outside the CDR3, the full variable domain is DTGVSQNPRHKITKRGQNVTFRCDPISEHNRLYWYRQTLGQGPEFLTYFQNEAQLEKSRLLSDRFSAERPKGSFSTLEIQRTEQGDSAMYLCASSLDGLSTEAFFGQGTRLTVV.

J is TRBJ1-2 and V is TRBV6-5; TRBD1 aligns across 8 bases. Trimming cost V 5 bases and J 4 bases; bases outside gene matches: 6. The CDR3 is made up of 14 amino acids. Germline CDR1 reads MNHEY; CDR2 reads SVGAGI. CDR3: CASSRQGNGYGYTF. In nucleotides, the CDR3 is TGTGCCAGCAGTCGACAGGGGAACGGCTATGGCTACACCTTC.

The chain carries TRBV27 and TRBJ2-3; 11 bases fit TRBD2. In germline, CDR1 is MNHEY, CDR2 SMNVEV (reference sequence). The CDR3 extends over 16 amino acids. V lost 5 bases, J lost 1 base, and 5 bases stayed unmatched. CDR3 residues: CASSDPGLAGTDTQYF. The CDR3 DNA is TGTGCCAGCAGTGACCCGGGACTAGCGGGCACAGATACGCAGTATTTT.

This clone was counted a few times. This rearrangement joins TRBV6-1 to TRBJ2-3, with 13 bases fitting TRBD2. CDR3 length: 17 residues. V shed 2 bases and J 4 bases; nucleotides not matched to a gene: 6. Germline V gene data show CDR1 as MNHNS and CDR2 as SASEGT. DNA for the CDR3: TGTGCCAGCAGTGAATCCGGGACTAGCGGGGACCCAGATACGCAGTATTTT. Its protein product is CASSESGTSGDPDTQYF.

The chain has TRBV7-8 and TRBJ2-1, with D perhaps matching TRBD1 (6 bases). Trimming stripped 3 bases from V and 8 bases from J, with 11 bases between. The CDR3 totals 13 residues. The V gene's germline CDR1 is SGHVS and CDR2 FQNEAQ. DNA for the CDR3: TGTGCCAGCAGCTTTACAGGGTGGGATGAGCAGTTCTTC. Translation gives CASSFTGWDEQFF.

This clone occurred a few times. This chain links TRBV11-3 with TRBJ2-5, with 12 positions matching TRBD1. The CDR3 extends over 15 amino acids. CDR1 and CDR2 from the germline V gene are SGHNT and YENEEA. J was trimmed by 5 bases and V by 6 bases; bases with no gene match: 7. The CDR3 nucleotides are TGTGCCAGCAGATTGGGACAGGGGGCGTTGGAGACCCAGTACTTC. The encoded protein is CASRLGQGALETQYF. Variable domain in full (rest from reference TRBV11-3 and TRBJ2-5): EAGVVQSPRYKIIEKKQPVAFWCNPISGHNTLYWYLQNLGQGPELLIRYENEEAVDDSQLPKDRFSAERLKGVDSTLKIQPAELGDSAVYLCASRLGQGALETQYFGPGTRLLVL.

This clone occurred a few times. This sample includes further DNA sequences coding for the same CDR3. The genes are TRBV30 and TRBJ1-1, with 9 positions matching TRBD1. This CDR3 is built from 13 residues. The V segment lost 5 bases and the J segment 1 base; nucleotides outside the gene matches: 2. Per germline, CDR1 GTSNPN and CDR2 SVGIG (reference sequence). The DNA of the CDR3 is TGTGCCTGGTCGGGACAGGGGAACACTGAAGCTTTCTTT. It yields the protein CAWSGQGNTEAFF.

The chain has TRBV7-9 and TRBJ1-6, with a weak D call TRBD1 (5 bases). Per the germline V gene, CDR1 is SEHNR and CDR2 is FQNEAQ (reference sequence). The V and J ends lost 1 base and 7 bases respectively, with 17 bases between them. The CDR3 is made up of 17 amino acids. The CDR3 loop reads CASSLVVSQRGNSPLHF. The CDR3 coding sequence is TGTGCCAGCAGCTTAGTAGTGTCGCAGCGGGGCAATTCACCCCTCCACTTT. Complete variable domain (other parts from reference TRBV7-9 and TRBJ1-6): DTGVSQNPRHKITKRGQNVTFRCDPISEHNRLYWYRQTLGQGPEFLTYFQNEAQLEKSRLLSDRFSAERPKGSFSTLEIQRTEQGDSAMYLCASSLVVSQRGNSPLHFGNGTRLTVT.

This chain joins TRBV19 and TRBJ2-5; 10 positions agree with TRBD2. Germline lookup yields CDR1 LNHDA and CDR2 SQIVND (reference sequence). Trimming took 5 bases from V and 3 from J; bases not matched to a gene: 9. The CDR3 contains 16 residues. This CDR3 reads CASSSQLAGIKETQYF. Written as DNA, the CDR3 is TGTGCCAGTAGTTCACAACTAGCGGGGATTAAAGAGACCCAGTACTTC.

This sequence joins TRBV4-1 and TRBJ2-5; 8 bases are shared with TRBD2. V lost 4 bases and J lost 6; bases outside the gene matches: 13. CDR1 and CDR2 from the germline V gene are MGHRA and YSYEKL. This CDR3 has 16 residues. DNA of the CDR3: TGCGCCAGCAGCCTCCCGGGGGGGCAGCCAGTTCAGACCCAGTACTTC. Encoded protein: CASSLPGGQPVQTQYF.

This clone has just a few counts. Written as DNA, the CDR3 is TGTGCCAGCAGTTACTCGGGCGGGAGCTCCTACAATGAGCAGTTCTTC. Its translation: CASSYSGGSSYNEQFF. The chain combines TRBV6-7 with TRBJ2-1, with 7 bases lining up with TRBD2. TRBV6-7 is reported as an ORF; its role is uncertain. The J segment lost 0 bases and the V segment lost 0 bases, leaving 2 bases of the junction unmatched. This CDR3 has 16 amino acids.